This entry features one TCR beta chain sequence. A much larger clone lies a single base off, so this may be a read error. Without the conserved terminal phenylalanine or tryptophan, this CDR3 likely stems from a read error. Cells sorted as Tregs were CD4+, CD25+ and CD127-/low. TCRdb re-called the 5' RACE reads with MiXCR, one entry per CDR3 protein. The repertoire holds 35,000 to 45,000 distinct CDR3 sequences, with approximately 23% as singletons. This TCR was recovered from a female donor with breast cancer. The source material was Tregs sorted from a lymph node.

The CDR3 reads CASSYPPRLAGVPQYL. The CDR3 nucleotides read TGTGCCAGCAGTTACCCGCCCAGACTAGCGGGAGTACCTCAGTACCTC. The chain combines TRBV6-2 or TRBV6-3 with TRBJ2-4, with 12 bases fitting TRBD2. Trimming at V came to 2 bases and at J to 12 bases, leaving 11 bases not matched to a gene. The CDR3 loop spans 16 amino acids. The V gene's germline CDR1 is MNHEY and CDR2 SVGEGT.